Presented here are 23 T cell receptor beta chains from one specimen sequenced in a study of blood T cell repertoires in COVID-19. Profiling relied on immunoSEQ multiplex PCR, and the TCRdb table lists in-frame clones only, not all of them. The sample comprises 300,000 to 350,000 clones, 83% of which are singletons, and about 2.7% rests with the top ten. Material for sequencing was peripheral blood. The receptor source for this set is a man aged 25 to 40 with active or convalescent COVID-19.

This clone occurred once. The J gene is TRBJ1-4, the V gene TRBV7-9; D is undetermined. The germline CDR1 and CDR2 sequences are SEHNR and FQNEAQ (reference sequence). The CDR3 is 12 residues long. Trimming removed 1 base from V and 12 bases from J, with 9 bases in between. In DNA form, the CDR3 reads TGTGCCAGCAGCTTAGGACGCGGGGAACTGTTTTTT. The encoded protein is CASSLGRGELFF.

The gene calls are TRBV7-2 and TRBJ2-1; TRBD2 matches at 7 bases. Unmatched junction bases numbered 5, after V lost 2 bases and J lost 4 bases. Germline CDR1 is SGHTA and CDR2 is FQGNSA. The CDR3 consists of 15 residues. CDR3 loop: CASSLRRGIYNEQFF. The CDR3 DNA follows: TGTGCCAGCAGCTTACGGCGGGGGATATACAATGAGCAGTTCTTC.

The chain recombines TRBV29-1 with TRBJ2-5; 8 bases match TRBD2. The J segment lost 5 bases and the V segment lost 3 bases, leaving 8 bases of the junction unmatched. CDR1 and CDR2 (germline): SQVTM, ANQGSEA. The CDR3 spans 14 residues. The CDR3 sequence: CSVDRTSPVETQYF. The CDR3 DNA follows: TGCAGCGTTGATAGGACTAGCCCCGTCGAGACCCAGTACTTC.

This chain uses TRBV19 with TRBJ1-1; TRBD1 is a possible D gene (6 bases). The V and J ends lost 10 bases and 2 bases respectively, with 14 bases between them. The CDR3 has 13 amino acids. The germline gives CDR1 LNHDA, CDR2 SQIVND (reference sequence). The chain's CDR3 is CATLGQSNTEAFF. In DNA form, the CDR3 reads TGTGCCACCCTCGGACAGAGTAACACTGAAGCTTTCTTT. The full variable domain, with the rest looked up from reference TRBV19 and TRBJ1-1, is DGGITQSPKYLFRKEGQNVTLSCEQNLNHDAMYWYRQDPGQGLRLIYYSQIVNDFQKGDIAEGYSVSREKKESFPLTVTSAQKNPTAFYLCATLGQSNTEAFFGQGTRLTVV.

This clone was detected only once. V is TRBV7-9 and J is TRBJ1-5; D remains ambiguous. V gave up 1 base and J gave up 4 bases, with 5 bases separating them. Germline loops: CDR1 SEHNR, CDR2 FQNEAQ (reference sequence). The CDR3 contains 13 residues. Written as DNA, the CDR3 is TGTGCCAGCAGCTTAGTTCAGAATCAGCCCCAGCATTTT. Amino acids: CASSLVQNQPQHF.

The chain uses TRBV6-5 and TRBJ1-1; TRBD1 matches 10 bases. This CDR3 is built from 14 residues. In germline, CDR1 is MNHEY, CDR2 SVGAGI. Trimming at V came to 4 bases and at J to 4 bases, leaving 3 bases not matched to a gene. CDR3 loop: CASSSRTGGTEAFF. The CDR3 coding sequence is TGTGCCAGCAGTTCCCGGACAGGGGGCACTGAAGCTTTCTTT.

The chain uses TRBV29-1 and TRBJ2-6; D not resolved. This CDR3 region has 13 residues. The germline CDR1 and CDR2 sequences are SQVTM and ANQGSEA. Trimming cost V 2 bases and J 2 bases, with 4 bases left between them. CDR3 sequence: CSVESTGANVLTF. DNA for the CDR3: TGCAGCGTTGAAAGCACTGGGGCCAACGTCCTGACTTTC.

This clone was seen once. The chain recombines TRBV15 with TRBJ2-3; 10 positions agree with TRBD2. After removal of 4 bases from V and 6 bases from J, the junction contained 4 bases not matched to a gene. Germline CDR1 LNHNV, CDR2 YYDKDF (reference sequence). This CDR3 spans 14 amino acids. The CDR3 bases are TGTGCCACCAGCATCCTAGCGGGGGCTGATACGCAGTATTTT. Translated, it gives CATSILAGADTQYF.

This rearrangement joins TRBV7-2 to TRBJ2-2; 9 nucleotides match TRBD2. The trim removed 5 bases at V and 6 bases at J, leaving 10 bases unmatched. CDR3 length: 16 residues. The germline V gene has CDR1 SGHTA and CDR2 FQGNSA. CDR3 residues: CASSNPGGRASGELFF. DNA for the CDR3: TGTGCCAGCAGCAATCCCGGCGGGAGGGCCTCCGGGGAGCTGTTTTTT.

The chain couples TRBV5-5 to TRBJ1-2; 8 nucleotides line up with TRBD1. This CDR3 has 17 amino acids. J was trimmed by 4 bases and V by 6 bases; bases with no gene match: 17. The V gene's germline CDR1 is SGHKS and CDR2 YYEKEE (reference sequence). The CDR3 nucleotides are TGTGCCAGCAACTCTCCGGGACAGGTGGTGGGCATCTATGGCTACACCTTC. Translation: CASNSPGQVVGIYGYTF.

For this clone: Other DNA sequences of this sample code for an identical CDR3. The rearrangement joins TRBV6-5 to TRBJ2-7; possibly TRBD1 for D (6 bases). The V gene's germline CDR1 is MNHEY and CDR2 SVGAGI. The CDR3 has 15 residues. Trimming took off 0 bases at V and 5 bases at J, with 14 bases between the two ends. CDR3 DNA: TGTGCCAGCAGTTACTCGAAACAGGGACGACACGAGCAGTACTTC. It codes for CASSYSKQGRHEQYF.

The gene calls are TRBV5-1 and TRBJ2-5, with TRBD1 as a possible D gene (5 bases). This CDR3 has 15 residues. V dropped 2 bases and J dropped 3 bases, with 14 bases sitting between them. Germline CDR1 is SGHRS and CDR2 is YFSETQ. This CDR3 is CASSLAGPPEETQYF. As DNA, the CDR3 is TGCGCCAGCAGCTTAGCAGGGCCCCCAGAAGAGACCCAGTACTTC.

The sample holds a few counts of this clone. This chain uses TRBV27 with TRBJ2-3; D perhaps matches TRBD1 (6 bases). Germline V lookup: CDR1 MNHEY, CDR2 SMNVEV (reference sequence). This CDR3 is 13 amino acids long. Trimming left V 6 bases short and J 5 bases short, with 12 bases between. The CDR3 reads CASSTGNGDTQYF. As DNA, the CDR3 is TGTGCCAGCAGCACAGGGAATGGAGATACGCAGTATTTT.

This clone came up a few times. The chain has TRBV7-2 and TRBJ2-4; 9 nucleotides agree with TRBD2. The CDR3 has 15 residues. The J segment lost 8 bases and the V segment lost 1 base, leaving 6 bases of the junction unmatched. Germline CDR1 is SGHTA and CDR2 is FQGNSA. CDR3 DNA sequence: TGTGCCAGCAGCTTAGGGCCGGGACTAGCAGACATTCAGTACTTC. Protein sequence: CASSLGPGLADIQYF. Full variable domain (rest looked up from reference TRBV7-2 and TRBJ2-4): GAGVSQSPSNKVTEKGKDVELRCDPISGHTALYWYRQSLGQGLEFLIYFQGNSAPDKSGLPSDRFSAERTGGSVSTLTIQRTQQEDSAVYLCASSLGPGLADIQYFGAGTRLSVL.

CDR3 coding DNA: TGTGCCAGCACCCGGGGTACTAACAATGAGCAGTTCTTC. It yields the protein CASTRGTNNEQFF. The chain uses TRBV6-5 and TRBJ2-1; the D gene is possibly TRBD2 (5 bases). The CDR3 runs to 13 residues. Looked up from germline, CDR1 is MNHEY and CDR2 is SVGAGI. V was cut by 7 bases and J by 5 bases, with 12 bases left in between.

The chain uses TRBV19 and TRBJ2-7; 8 bases are shared with TRBD2. Trimming took 2 bases from V and 7 from J; bases not matched to a gene: 10. Germline lookup yields CDR1 LNHDA and CDR2 SQIVND (reference sequence). The CDR3 is 15 amino acids. This CDR3 is CASSIRRAGAGEQYF. The CDR3 DNA sequence: TGTGCCAGTAGTATAAGGCGAGCGGGAGCGGGTGAGCAGTACTTC.

The chain is built from TRBV7-2 and TRBJ2-2; 8 bases fit TRBD2. V lost 5 bases, J lost 6 bases, and 5 bases stayed unmatched. From germline, CDR1 is SGHTA and CDR2 FQGNSA. This CDR3 has 14 residues. CDR3 DNA sequence: TGTGCCAGCAGCCTCGGGGGGGCGTCCGGGGAGCTGTTTTTT. Amino acid sequence: CASSLGGASGELFF. Complete variable domain (other parts from reference TRBV7-2 and TRBJ2-2): GAGVSQSPSNKVTEKGKDVELRCDPISGHTALYWYRQSLGQGLEFLIYFQGNSAPDKSGLPSDRFSAERTGGSVSTLTIQRTQQEDSAVYLCASSLGGASGELFFGEGSRLTVL.

V usage is TRBV6-4 and J usage is TRBJ2-3; TRBD2 might be the D (6 bases). In germline, CDR1 is MRHNA, CDR2 SNTAGT. V shed 3 bases and J shed 0 bases, with 10 bases lying between them. The CDR3 loop spans 15 amino acids. The CDR3 is CASSDGSGSTDTQYF. CDR3 nucleotides: TGTGCCAGCAGTGATGGTAGCGGTAGCACAGATACGCAGTATTTT.

J is TRBJ2-2 and V is TRBV29-1, with unresolved D. The CDR3 contains 11 residues. V was trimmed by 8 bases and J by 5 bases, leaving 9 bases between them. CDR1 and CDR2 (germline): SQVTM, ANQGSEA. The CDR3 sequence: CSTRLTGELFF. As DNA, the CDR3 is TGCAGCACGAGACTTACCGGGGAGCTGTTTTTT.

The chain has TRBV4-3 and TRBJ2-7; weak D call: TRBD2 (5 bases). Germline CDR1 and CDR2: LGHNA and YSLEER. This CDR3 region has 16 residues. V lost 1 base and J lost 2, with 15 bases in between. CDR3 residues: CASSQVKGSYPYEQYF. The CDR3 nucleotides read TGCGCCAGCAGCCAAGTGAAAGGGAGCTACCCCTACGAGCAGTACTTC.

The chain is built from TRBV6-4 and TRBJ2-1; TRBD2 matches 7 bases. V gave up 4 bases and J gave up 7 bases; unmatched junction bases: 13. Germline CDR1 reads MRHNA; CDR2 reads SNTAGT. CDR3 length: 16 amino acids. In DNA form, the CDR3 reads TGTGCCAGCAGTGGTCCCTTGAGGGAGGGCCTAAATGAGCAGTTCTTC. It encodes CASSGPLREGLNEQFF.

The rearrangement joins TRBV7-8 to TRBJ2-3, with TRBD2 as a possible D gene (5 bases). The CDR3 extends over 15 amino acids. Germline-derived CDR1 and CDR2 are SGHVS and FQNEAQ. The V end was cut by 3 bases, the J end by 2 bases, with 12 bases between. CDR3 residues: CASSLLGGSTDTQYF. CDR3 bases: TGTGCCAGCAGCTTGTTAGGAGGTTCCACAGATACGCAGTATTTT.

The chain couples TRBV28 to TRBJ2-1, with 9 bases identical to TRBD2. The CDR3 loop spans 17 amino acids. The ends lost 5 bases at V and 10 bases at J; junction bases unmatched: 18. The germline V gene encodes CDR1 MDHEN and CDR2 SYDVKM. CDR3 sequence: CASSGGGLAGRRGEQFF. CDR3 nucleotide sequence: TGTGCCAGCAGTGGGGGCGGGCTAGCGGGGCGAAGGGGCGAGCAGTTCTTC.